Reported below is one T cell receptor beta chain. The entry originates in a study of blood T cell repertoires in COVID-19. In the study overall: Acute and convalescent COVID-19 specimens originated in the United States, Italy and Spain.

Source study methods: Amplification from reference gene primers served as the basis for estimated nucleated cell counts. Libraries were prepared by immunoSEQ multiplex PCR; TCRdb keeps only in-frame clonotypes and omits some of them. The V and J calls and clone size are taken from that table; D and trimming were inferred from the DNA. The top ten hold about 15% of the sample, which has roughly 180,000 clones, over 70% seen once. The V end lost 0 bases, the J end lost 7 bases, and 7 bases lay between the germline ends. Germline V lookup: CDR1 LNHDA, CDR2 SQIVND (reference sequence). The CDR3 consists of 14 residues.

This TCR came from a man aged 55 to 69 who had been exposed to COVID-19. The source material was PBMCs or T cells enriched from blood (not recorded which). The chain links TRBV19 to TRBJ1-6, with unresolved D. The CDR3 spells CASSIETANSPLHF. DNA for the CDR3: TGTGCCAGTAGTATAGAAACAGCCAATTCACCCCTCCACTTT.